The next 15 T cell receptor beta chains were all read from a single sample in a study of OX40 agonist ivuxolimab in advanced cancers. Some clones are missing from TCRdb's copy, which holds only in-frame ones; the method was immunoSEQ multiplex PCR. The sample has around 14,000 clones; 65% to 80% are singletons. The sequencing here drew on CD4+ or CD8+ T cells sorted from blood, taken in a trial of the OX40 agonist ivuxolimab. The receptors originated from an adult with an advanced solid tumor such as melanoma, head and neck, liver or kidney cancer.

The chain links TRBV10-1 to TRBJ2-7, with 9 bases fitting TRBD1. In germline, CDR1 is WNHNN, CDR2 SYGVQD (reference sequence). This CDR3 comprises 14 residues. V shed 0 bases, J shed 5 bases, and the junction held 2 bases outside the gene matches. CDR3 amino acids: CASSESGQGDEQYF. CDR3 in DNA: TGCGCCAGCAGTGAGTCGGGACAGGGCGACGAGCAGTACTTC.

A few counts support this clone. This chain uses TRBV30 with TRBJ1-3, with unresolved D. Trimming pared 6 bases from V and 4 bases from J, leaving 4 bases between. Germline-derived CDR1 and CDR2 are GTSNPN and SVGIG (reference sequence). The CDR3 length is 10 residues. CDR3 region: CACLGNTIYF. The CDR3 coding sequence is TGTGCCTGTTTAGGAAACACCATATATTTT.

This clone was seen ten or more times. The chain employs TRBV5-1 and TRBJ2-7; no definite D call. Trimming shortened V by 3 bases and J by 3 bases, and 13 bases separated the two germline ends. Germline assignment: CDR1 SGHRS and CDR2 YFSETQ. This CDR3 region has 14 residues. The CDR3 bases are TGCGCCAGCAGCTATGGGATTAGGGACTACGAGCAGTACTTC. Translated, it gives CASSYGIRDYEQYF.

This clone was seen a few times. The chain recombines TRBV29-1 with TRBJ2-6; D possibly corresponds to TRBD1 (6 bases). This CDR3 contains 20 residues. The V and J ends lost 5 bases and 0 bases respectively, with 26 bases between them. The germline gives CDR1 SQVTM, CDR2 ANQGSEA. In nucleotides, the CDR3 is TGCAGCGTTTATACAGGGCGTACGTCACTCCCAACCTCTGGGGCCAACGTCCTGACTTTC. Translated, it gives CSVYTGRTSLPTSGANVLTF.

V is TRBV9 and J is TRBJ2-7; maybe TRBD2 (5 bases). CDR1 SGDLS and CDR2 YYNGEE come from the germline V gene. V lost 1 base and J lost 0, with 8 bases in between. This CDR3 comprises 14 residues. The CDR3 protein is CASSVSRDSYEQYF. CDR3 DNA: TGTGCCAGCAGCGTAAGCCGGGACTCCTACGAGCAGTACTTC.

The chain joins TRBV9 to TRBJ2-1; D unclear. CDR1 is SGDLS, CDR2 YYNGEE, per germline. The CDR3 length is 13 residues. The V end was cut by 4 bases, the J end by 6 bases, with 11 bases between. The CDR3 region is CASSPGPSNEQFF. CDR3 coding DNA: TGTGCCAGCAGCCCTGGACCCTCCAATGAGCAGTTCTTC.

The genes are TRBV4-1 and TRBJ2-3; the match to TRBD2 covers 13 bases. The ends lost 0 bases at V and 1 base at J; junction bases unmatched: 4. From germline, CDR1 is MGHRA and CDR2 YSYEKL. This CDR3 has 18 amino acids. In DNA, the CDR3 is TGCGCCAGCAGCCAAGAACTAGCGGGAGGGCCCCGCACAGATACGCAGTATTTT. This translates into CASSQELAGGPRTDTQYF.

The chain couples TRBV28 to TRBJ1-3; D call uncertain. The CDR3 runs to 14 residues. V dropped 6 bases and J dropped 0 bases, with 9 bases sitting between them. Germline V lookup: CDR1 MDHEN, CDR2 SYDVKM. CDR3 loop: CASRLTASGNTIYF. In DNA form, the CDR3 reads TGTGCCAGCAGACTTACAGCCTCTGGAAACACCATATATTTT.

The rearrangement joins TRBV7-9 to TRBJ1-3, with a tentative D call TRBD1 (5 bases). The CDR3 totals 17 residues. The germline CDR1 and CDR2 sequences are SEHNR and FQNEAQ (reference sequence). V lost 0 bases, J lost 7 bases, and 19 bases lay in between. The CDR3 nucleotides are TGTGCCAGCAGCTTAGCGCGGGGGGACGCGGCCTCGAACACCATATATTTT. Translating gives CASSLARGDAASNTIYF. Full variable domain (outside the CDR3, taken from reference TRBV7-9 and TRBJ1-3): DTGVSQNPRHKITKRGQNVTFRCDPISEHNRLYWYRQTLGQGPEFLTYFQNEAQLEKSRLLSDRFSAERPKGSFSTLEIQRTEQGDSAMYLCASSLARGDAASNTIYFGEGSWLTVV.

The CDR3 coding sequence is TGTGCCAGCAGTGCCCCCAGGGGAGACAATGAAAAACTGTTTTTT. Protein product: CASSAPRGDNEKLFF. V gene TRBV28 combines with J gene TRBJ1-4; a weak D match, TRBD1 (6 bases). CDR1 and CDR2 from the germline V gene are MDHEN and SYDVKM. The CDR3 runs to 15 residues. V lost 5 bases and J 5 bases, leaving 15 bases between the germline ends.

This sequence joins TRBV4-2 and TRBJ2-7; D gene uncertain. Trimming shortened V by 0 bases and J by 2 bases, and 8 bases separated the two germline ends. Per the germline V gene, CDR1 is LGHNA and CDR2 is YNFKEQ. This CDR3 comprises 14 residues. The CDR3 spells CASSQDAATYEQYF. For the CDR3, the DNA is TGTGCCAGCAGCCAAGATGCGGCAACCTACGAGCAGTACTTC.

The CDR3 coding sequence is TGCGCCAGCAGTCAGGGGGGACAGGGGACGCGGGAGCAGTACTTC. Translation: CASSQGGQGTREQYF. The chain recombines TRBV23-1 with TRBJ2-7, with 10 bases aligning to TRBD1. TRBV23-1 is labeled an ORF, and its function is uncertain. J gave up 7 bases and V 3 bases, and 9 bases lay outside the gene matches. CDR3 length equals 15 residues.

This clone was observed a few times. The rearrangement joins TRBV4-1 to TRBJ1-1; D perhaps matches TRBD1 (6 bases). The CDR3 sequence is 15 residues long. V was clipped by 0 bases and J by 2 bases, with 10 bases between them. Germline-derived CDR1 and CDR2 are MGHRA and YSYEKL. The CDR3 DNA reads as TGCGCCAGCAGCCAAGATGCGGGACATAACACTGAAGCTTTCTTT. Encoded protein: CASSQDAGHNTEAFF.

By sample fraction, this clone is medium-sized (0.01 to 0.1%). This chain uses TRBV7-9 with TRBJ2-3, with TRBD1 as a possible D gene (6 bases). Germline V gene sequence: CDR1 SEHNR, CDR2 FQNEAQ (reference sequence). The CDR3 runs 12 residues. Trimming pared 5 bases from V and 10 bases from J, leaving 13 bases between. The CDR3 nucleotides are TGTGCCAGCAGCCCAGGGGCTAGACCGCAGTATTTT. It yields the protein CASSPGARPQYF.

Only one count was recorded for this clone. The gene calls are TRBV10-2 and TRBJ2-5; the match to TRBD2 covers 9 bases. The V gene end was trimmed by 3 bases and the J gene end by 2 bases; junction bases not matched to a gene: 7. Germline lookup yields CDR1 WSHSY and CDR2 SAAADI. This CDR3 has 16 residues. Here the CDR3 DNA reads TGCGCCAGCAGTGATTGGAGCGGGAGGTTTCAAGAGACCCAGTACTTC. Its translation is CASSDWSGRFQETQYF.